These T cell receptor beta chains were read from a single sample in a study of blood T cell repertoires in COVID-19. The protocol was immunoSEQ multiplex PCR, while the TCRdb copy is restricted to in-frame clones and leaves out a portion. The table lists a few hundred thousand clones, approximately 87% of them singletons. Sequenced input: PBMCs or T cells enriched from blood (not recorded which). The origin of the receptors is a woman aged 45-65 years in a cohort exposed to, infected with or recovered from COVID-19 (not recorded which). CDR3s include the opening cysteine and the closing phenylalanine or tryptophan. The D gene is left open where the match is weak. Where a row states a size, it is once, few, many or the class of an expanded clone; other rows omit it.

V,D,size,J,CDR3,DNA
TRBV5-1,TRBD1,NA,TRBJ1-1,CASSRGQAENTEAFF,TGCGCCAGCAGCAGGGGACAGGCGGAGAACACTGAAGCTTTCTTT
TRBV7-9,TRBD1,NA,TRBJ1-2,CASSLDRGLARGYTF,TGTGCCAGCAGCTTAGACAGGGGGCTGGCGCGGGGCTACACCTTC
TRBV6-1,NA,NA,TRBJ1-4,CASSEAKAVDEKLFF,TGTGCCAGCAGTGAAGCGAAGGCGGTGGATGAAAAACTGTTTTTT
TRBV7-8,TRBD1,NA,TRBJ1-3,CASSINRGRGNTIYF,TGTGCCAGCAGCATCAACAGGGGCCGAGGGAACACCATATATTTT
TRBV5-4,NA,NA,TRBJ1-2,CASSKDGYYDYTF,TGTGCCAGCAGCAAAGACGGCTACTATGACTACACCTTC
TRBV28,NA,NA,TRBJ1-2,CASSTVNYGYTF,TGTGCCAGCAGTACAGTTAACTATGGCTACACCTTC
TRBV7-2,TRBD2,NA,TRBJ2-5,CASSSAGLAEYF,TGTGCCAGCAGCTCTGCGGGACTAGCGGAGTACTTC
TRBV6-5,NA,NA,TRBJ1-5,CASRRPGTHQPQHF,TGTGCCAGCAGACGACCGGGAACCCATCAGCCCCAGCATTTT
TRBV7-2,TRBD1,NA,TRBJ1-1,CASSAGQTNTEAFF,TGTGCCAGCAGCGCGGGACAGACCAACACTGAAGCTTTCTTT
TRBV24-1,NA,few,TRBJ1-2,CATSDRGNGYTF,TGTGCCACCAGTGATAGAGGGAATGGCTACACCTTC
TRBV15,NA,once,TRBJ2-5,CATFRHLGETQYF,TGTGCCACCTTTCGACATCTTGGGGAGACCCAGTACTTC
TRBV7-3,NA,NA,TRBJ2-2,CASSLWGGTNTGELFF,TGTGCCAGCAGCTTATGGGGCGGAACTAACACCGGGGAGCTGTTTTTT
TRBV6-5,TRBD1,NA,TRBJ2-3,CASSYRQGSTDTQYF,TGTGCCAGCAGTTATCGACAGGGGAGCACAGATACGCAGTATTTT
TRBV4-1,NA,once,TRBJ1-2,CASSHEDLFGGTANYGYTF,TGCGCCAGCAGCCACGAGGACCTGTTCGGGGGGACCGCCAACTATGGCTACACCTTC
TRBV7-9,TRBD1,NA,TRBJ2-2,CASSSDRGPTGELFF,TGTGCCAGCAGCTCCGACAGGGGGCCCACCGGGGAGCTGTTTTTT
TRBV2,TRBD2,NA,TRBJ2-1,CASSKMAASGDLNEQFF,TGTGCCAGCAGCAAGATGGCGGCTAGCGGGGATTTGAATGAGCAGTTCTTC
TRBV5-4,TRBD1,NA,TRBJ2-7,CASSPGQGYYEQYF,TGTGCCAGCAGCCCGGGACAGGGTTACTACGAGCAGTACTTC
TRBV4-3,TRBD1,few,TRBJ1-1,CASSQEGVDRTEAFF,TGCGCCAGCAGCCAAGAAGGAGTGGACAGGACCGAAGCTTTCTTT
TRBV19,NA,once,TRBJ2-5,CASMFSGGEETQYF,TGTGCCAGTATGTTTTCCGGCGGAGAAGAGACCCAGTACTTC
TRBV19,TRBD1,NA,TRBJ1-2,CASRETWTGGHGYTF,TGTGCCAGTAGGGAGACCTGGACAGGGGGCCATGGCTACACCTTC
TRBV4-1,TRBD2,few,TRBJ2-7,CASSQEGVAGTSYEQYF,TGCGCCAGCAGCCAAGAGGGGGTAGCGGGGACCTCCTACGAGCAGTACTTC
TRBV5-1,NA,NA,TRBJ2-7,CASSLGTGGAYEQYF,TGCGCCAGCAGCTTGGGAACAGGGGGGGCCTACGAGCAGTACTTC
TRBV5-1,TRBD2,NA,TRBJ2-5,CASSLGLAVQETQYF,TGCGCCAGCAGCTTGGGCCTAGCGGTACAAGAGACCCAGTACTTC
TRBV7-9,NA,NA,TRBJ1-4,CASSLLEEKLFF,TGTGCCAGCAGCTTGCTTGAGGAAAAACTGTTTTTT
TRBV30,NA,NA,TRBJ2-6,CAWSTEKGANVLTF,TGTGCCTGGAGTACAGAGAAAGGGGCCAACGTCCTGACTTTC
TRBV19,TRBD1,once,TRBJ2-7,CASSDRTGRNEQYF,TGTGCCAGTAGTGACCGGACAGGGCGAAACGAGCAGTACTTC
TRBV7-8,TRBD1,NA,TRBJ1-2,CASSNMGQGLVGYTF,TGTGCCAGCAGCAACATGGGACAGGGCTTAGTGGGCTACACCTTC
TRBV5-5,NA,NA,TRBJ2-1,CASSPPEDSYNEQFF,TGTGCCAGCAGCCCGCCGGAGGACTCCTACAATGAGCAGTTCTTC
TRBV10-3,NA,NA,TRBJ2-5,CAENIDREERIQETQYF,TGTGCCGAGAACATAGACAGGGAGGAGAGGATCCAAGAGACCCAGTACTTC
TRBV4-3,NA,once,TRBJ1-1,CASSQDRPTANTEAFF,TGCGCCAGCAGCCAAGATCGGCCGACAGCGAACACTGAAGCTTTCTTT
TRBV6-2/TRBV6-3,NA,few,TRBJ2-7,CASSFTGYYEQYF,TGTGCCAGCAGTTTCACAGGGTACTACGAGCAGTACTTC
TRBV20-1,TRBD1,NA,TRBJ1-6,CSASTGGLHSPLHF,TGCAGTGCTAGTACAGGGGGACTGCATTCACCCCTCCACTTT
TRBV4-2,TRBD1,NA,TRBJ2-7,CASSLSGTVSYEQYF,TGTGCCAGCAGCCTAAGTGGGACAGTCTCCTACGAGCAGTACTTC
TRBV2,NA,NA,TRBJ1-6,CASRGQYNSPLHF,TGTGCCAGCAGGGGACAATATAATTCACCCCTCCACTTT
TRBV4-3,TRBD1,NA,TRBJ1-2,CASSPRQGANYGYTF,TGCGCCAGCAGCCCTCGACAGGGAGCTAACTATGGCTACACCTTC
TRBV6-2/TRBV6-3,NA,few,TRBJ1-2,CASSSTQGVYGYTF,TGTGCCAGCAGTTCCACACAGGGAGTCTATGGCTACACCTTC
TRBV29-1,NA,NA,TRBJ1-1,CSVGGPGGEAFF,TGCAGCGTTGGGGGACCCGGGGGGGAAGCTTTCTTT
TRBV5-4,TRBD2,NA,TRBJ2-7,CASSLSGAGHEQYF,TGTGCCAGCAGCTTGAGCGGAGCGGGGCACGAGCAGTACTTC
TRBV9,NA,NA,TRBJ2-7,CASSVAGLPKNEQYF,TGTGCCAGCAGCGTAGCGGGACTCCCAAAGAACGAGCAGTACTTC
TRBV6-5,TRBD1,NA,TRBJ2-1,CASSRQGPYNEQFF,TGTGCCAGCAGTCGACAGGGTCCCTACAATGAGCAGTTCTTC
TRBV5-1,NA,NA,TRBJ1-2,CASSLRGDNYGYTF,TGCGCCAGCAGCTTGCGAGGAGATAACTATGGCTACACCTTC
TRBV18,NA,NA,TRBJ1-2,CASSPQDGVGGYTF,TGTGCCAGCTCACCGCAGGACGGGGTAGGAGGCTACACCTTC
TRBV28,NA,NA,TRBJ1-5,CASASGMNSNQPQHF,TGTGCCAGCGCGTCAGGAATGAATAGCAATCAGCCCCAGCATTTT
TRBV4-3,NA,NA,TRBJ2-1,CASSQDYRNEQFF,TGCGCCAGCAGCCAAGATTACAGAAATGAGCAGTTCTTC
TRBV7-8,TRBD1,NA,TRBJ1-2,CASSLLVGTGDNYGYTF,TGTGCCAGCAGCTTATTAGTGGGGACAGGGGATAACTATGGCTACACCTTC
TRBV7-9,TRBD1,NA,TRBJ2-7,CASSGGTGGVEQYF,TGTGCCAGCAGCGGGGGGACAGGGGGCGTCGAGCAGTACTTC
TRBV2,NA,NA,TRBJ1-5,CASRSPGNQPQHF,TGTGCCAGCAGATCCCCGGGGAATCAGCCCCAGCATTTT
TRBV2,TRBD1,NA,TRBJ1-2,CASRPSDRGQGYTF,TGTGCCAGCAGGCCCTCCGACAGGGGGCAAGGCTACACCTTC